This TCR beta chain was documented in a study of OX40 agonist ivuxolimab in advanced cancers. The CDR3 is 13 amino acids. Trimming cost V 3 bases and J 0 bases, with 4 bases left between them. Germline CDR1 MDHEN, CDR2 SYDVKM. Assay: immunoSEQ multiplex PCR; the TCRdb copy retains only in-frame clones and omits some. The data show 35,000 to 40,000 clones, with 84% seen just once and 15% to 20% held by the top ten. The sample here was CD4+ or CD8+ T cells sorted from blood, taken in a trial of the OX40 agonist ivuxolimab. The receptor comes from an adult with an advanced solid tumor such as melanoma, head and neck, liver or kidney cancer. The V call is TRBV28, the J call TRBJ2-3; D is ambiguous. CDR3 sequence (DNA): TGTGCCAGCAGTTTCTTCAGCACAGATACGCAGTATTTT. It yields the protein CASSFFSTDTQYF.